The present T cell receptor (beta chain) was sequenced within a study of T cells in women clearing cervical HPV infection. Some clones are missing from TCRdb's copy, which holds only in-frame ones; the method was immunoSEQ multiplex PCR. The sample totals about 30,000 clones; its top ten clones hold around 3.2%. As to this clone: The CDR3 end falls 3 residues outside the read, so it is completed with the germline J gene.

V lost 7 bases and J lost 1; bases outside the gene matches: 2. Germline V lookup: CDR1 KGHDR, CDR2 SFDVKD. The length of the CDR3 is 13 residues. The chain is built from TRBV24-1 and TRBJ2-7, with 8 positions matching TRBD1. The sequence was obtained from a woman aged 18-70 years with a cervical HPV16 infection that either progressed to CIN3+ or cleared (not recorded which). Sequencing used blood buffy coat. CDR3 DNA, as far as it was read: TGTGCCACCAGCAGGGACAGGTCCTACGAG. This codes for CATSRDRSYE. The full CDR3 protein is CATSRDRSYEQYF.